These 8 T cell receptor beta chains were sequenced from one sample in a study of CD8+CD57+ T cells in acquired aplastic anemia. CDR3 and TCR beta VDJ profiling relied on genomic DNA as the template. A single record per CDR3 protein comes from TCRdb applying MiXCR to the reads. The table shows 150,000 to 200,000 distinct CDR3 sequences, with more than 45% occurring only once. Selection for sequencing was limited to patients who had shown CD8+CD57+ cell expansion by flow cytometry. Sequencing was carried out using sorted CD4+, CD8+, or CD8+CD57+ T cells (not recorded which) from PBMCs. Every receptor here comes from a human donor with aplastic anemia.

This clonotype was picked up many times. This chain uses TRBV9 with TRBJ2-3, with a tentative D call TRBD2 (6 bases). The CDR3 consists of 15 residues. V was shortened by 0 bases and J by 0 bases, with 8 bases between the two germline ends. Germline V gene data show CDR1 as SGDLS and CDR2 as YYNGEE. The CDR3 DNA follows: TGTGCCAGCAGCGTAGATCGGGGGAGCACAGATACGCAGTATTTT. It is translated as CASSVDRGSTDTQYF.

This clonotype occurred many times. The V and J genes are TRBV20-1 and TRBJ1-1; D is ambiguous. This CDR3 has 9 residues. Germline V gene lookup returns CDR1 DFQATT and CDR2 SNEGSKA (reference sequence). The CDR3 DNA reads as TGCAGGGGCCCTGGGTTGGGTTTCTTT. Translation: CRGPGLGFF.

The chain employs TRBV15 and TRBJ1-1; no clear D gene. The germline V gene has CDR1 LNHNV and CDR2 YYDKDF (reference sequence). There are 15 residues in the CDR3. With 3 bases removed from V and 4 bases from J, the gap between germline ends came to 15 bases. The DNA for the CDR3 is TGTGCCACCAGCAGGGATCACAAGGTGGGCACTGAAGCTTTCTTT. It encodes CATSRDHKVGTEAFF. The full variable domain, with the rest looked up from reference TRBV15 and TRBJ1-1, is DAMVIQNPRYQVTQFGKPVTLSCSQTLNHNVMYWYQQKSSQAPKLLFHYYDKDFNNEADTPDNFQSRRPNTSFCFLDIRSPGLGDTAMYLCATSRDHKVGTEAFFGQGTRLTVV.

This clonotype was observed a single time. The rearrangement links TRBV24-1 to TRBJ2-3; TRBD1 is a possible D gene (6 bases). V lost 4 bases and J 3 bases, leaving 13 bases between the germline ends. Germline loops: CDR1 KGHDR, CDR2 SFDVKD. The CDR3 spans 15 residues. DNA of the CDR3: TGTGCCACCAGTGACGCCCCTCAGGGGACAGATACGCAGTATTTT. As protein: CATSDAPQGTDTQYF.

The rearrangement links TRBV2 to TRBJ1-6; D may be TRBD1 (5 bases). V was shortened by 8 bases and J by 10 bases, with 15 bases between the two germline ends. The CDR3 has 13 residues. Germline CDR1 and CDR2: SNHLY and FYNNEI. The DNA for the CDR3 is TGTGCCAGCTTGGGGCAGGGTTGGTCACCCCTCCACTTT. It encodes CASLGQGWSPLHF.

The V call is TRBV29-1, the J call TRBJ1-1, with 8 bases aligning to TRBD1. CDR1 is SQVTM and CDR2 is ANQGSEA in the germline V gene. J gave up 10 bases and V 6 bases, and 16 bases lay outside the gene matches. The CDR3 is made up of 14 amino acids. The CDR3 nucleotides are TGCAGCGTCTACCCGGGGGCAGGGGGCCATTCAGCTTTCTTT. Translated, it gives CSVYPGAGGHSAFF.

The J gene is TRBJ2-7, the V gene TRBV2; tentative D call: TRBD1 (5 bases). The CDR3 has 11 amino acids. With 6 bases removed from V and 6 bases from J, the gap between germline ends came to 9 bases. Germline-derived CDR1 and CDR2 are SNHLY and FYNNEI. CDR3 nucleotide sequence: TGTGCCAGCAGACAGGCCTCCGAGCAGTACTTC. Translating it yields CASRQASEQYF.

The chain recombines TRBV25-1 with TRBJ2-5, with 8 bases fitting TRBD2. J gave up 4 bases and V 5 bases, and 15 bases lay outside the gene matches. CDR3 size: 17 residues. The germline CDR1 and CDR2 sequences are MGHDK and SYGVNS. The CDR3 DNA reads TGTGCCAGCAGTTTACCCGGGGGGGCCAAAGGGGGAGAGACCCAGTACTTC. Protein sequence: CASSLPGGAKGGETQYF.